The sequence of this T cell receptor (beta chain) was determined in a study of vaccination and CD4 T cells after COVID-19. Study information: There were six male and four female convalescents, and two of them were Hispanic. The study drew post-COVID samples a median around 100 days after diagnosis (range 35 to 161). Findings and limits, study-wide: Spike mono-reactivity marked 304 of 307 vaccine-specific clones in convalescent patients.

In germline, CDR1 is GTSNPN, CDR2 SVGIG (reference sequence). J was trimmed by 5 bases and V by 5 bases; bases with no gene match: 8. The CDR3 runs 14 residues. The treatment was: roughly ten-day PBMC culture with coronavirus spike peptide pools or control peptides (ViraFEST assay). Comments on this clonotype: Its target is unknown.

The Oncomine TCR Beta short-read assay was applied to DNA of cultured CD4+ T cells. One entry per CDR3 protein results from TCRdb running MiXCR on the PCR reads. The repertoire has 11,000 to 15,000 distinct CDR3 sequences, under 75% of them found once; the top ten carry roughly a fifth. The rearrangement joins TRBV30 to TRBJ2-1; TRBD2 matches 8 bases. The clonotype comes from a human donor who had recovered from COVID-19. The specimen sequenced was CD4+ T cells from blood, cultured in vitro. The CDR3 region has the DNA TGTGCCTGGGGGTTGGGAGCGGGGGACAATGAGCAGTTCTTC. It translates to CAWGLGAGDNEQFF.